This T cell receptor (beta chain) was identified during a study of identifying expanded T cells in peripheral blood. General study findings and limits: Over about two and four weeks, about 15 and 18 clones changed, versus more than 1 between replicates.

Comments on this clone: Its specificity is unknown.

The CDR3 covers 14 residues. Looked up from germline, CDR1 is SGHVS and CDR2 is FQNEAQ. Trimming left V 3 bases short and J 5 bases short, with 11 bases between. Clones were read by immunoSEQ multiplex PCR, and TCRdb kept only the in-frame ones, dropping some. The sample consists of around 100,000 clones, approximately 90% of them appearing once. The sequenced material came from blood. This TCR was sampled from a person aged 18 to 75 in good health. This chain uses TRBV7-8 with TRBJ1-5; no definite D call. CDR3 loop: CASSFDGRDQPQHF. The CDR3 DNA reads TGTGCCAGCAGCTTTGACGGGCGGGATCAGCCCCAGCATTTT.